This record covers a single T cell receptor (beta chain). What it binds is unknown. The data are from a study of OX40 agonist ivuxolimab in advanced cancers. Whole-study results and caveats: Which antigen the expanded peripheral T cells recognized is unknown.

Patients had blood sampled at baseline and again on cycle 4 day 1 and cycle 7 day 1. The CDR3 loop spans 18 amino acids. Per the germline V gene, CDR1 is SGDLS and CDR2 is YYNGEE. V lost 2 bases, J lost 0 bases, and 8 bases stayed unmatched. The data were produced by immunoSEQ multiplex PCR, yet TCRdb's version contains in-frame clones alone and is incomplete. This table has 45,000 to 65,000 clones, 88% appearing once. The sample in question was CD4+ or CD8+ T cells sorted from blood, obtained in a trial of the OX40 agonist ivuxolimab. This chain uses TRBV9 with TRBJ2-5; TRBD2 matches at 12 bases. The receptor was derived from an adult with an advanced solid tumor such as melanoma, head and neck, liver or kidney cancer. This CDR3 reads CASSVLAGGQVYQETQYF. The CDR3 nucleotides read TGTGCCAGCAGCGTTCTAGCGGGGGGGCAGGTTTACCAAGAGACCCAGTACTTC. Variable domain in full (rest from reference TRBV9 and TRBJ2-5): DSGVTQTPKHLITATGQRVTLRCSPRSGDLSVYWYQQSLDQGLQFLIQYYNGEERAKGNILERFSAQQFPDLHSELNLSSLELGDSALYFCASSVLAGGQVYQETQYFGPGTRLLVL.